This TCR beta chain was retrieved from a study of T cell responses to AZD1222 COVID-19 vaccine. Notes on the study in general: Just a handful of people given AZD1222 tested seropositive at baseline.

The table lists this clone with a few counts. Its specificity is unknown. The data were produced by immunoSEQ multiplex PCR, yet TCRdb's version contains in-frame clones alone and is incomplete. The data contain 80,000 to 130,000 clones, approximately 87% of them singletons. Trimming pared 2 bases from V and 5 bases from J, leaving 10 bases between. Germline CDR1 SNHLY, CDR2 FYNNEI. The CDR3 is 14 amino acids. The V gene is TRBV2, the J gene TRBJ1-5, with D unclear. Source: peripheral blood, taken on day 0 of AZD1222 vaccination. This sequence was found in an adult in good health. The CDR3 is CASSERTGHQPQHF. The CDR3 nucleotides read TGTGCCAGCAGTGAAAGGACGGGTCATCAGCCCCAGCATTTT.